These T cell receptor beta chains were read from a single sample in a study of T-cell reconstitution after alpha-beta-depleted transplantation in children. TCRdb recomputed calls from the PCR reads with MiXCR, one row per CDR3 protein. This repertoire shows fewer than 250,000 distinct CDR3 sequences, just under 8.5% found once; its top ten account for 6.3%. Sequences were derived from PBMCs, mostly from graft donor cells, sampled 180 days after TCRalphabeta/CD19-depleted stem cell transplant. The receptors derive from a male patient aged 10 to 17 who had a stem cell transplant for acute lymphoblastic leukemia, so the T cells may come from the graft donor. Each CDR3 is given without its conserved first and last residue. The D gene is left open where the match is weak.

D	V	J	CDR3
TRBD2	TRBV29-1	TRBJ2-7	SVGGTSGDSYEQY
TRBD2	TRBV7-9	TRBJ2-3	ASSVGTSGGPRRDTQY
NA	TRBV7-3	TRBJ2-7	ASSLVPGEVHEQY
TRBD1	TRBV6-1	TRBJ1-2	ASSQPHRGGGYT
NA	TRBV7-9	TRBJ1-1	ASSTTGEGRDTEAF
NA	TRBV11-2	TRBJ2-3	ASSLDWGVGTDTQY
NA	TRBV12-3/TRBV12-4	TRBJ2-5	ASSFGGYQETQY
NA	TRBV12-3/TRBV12-4	TRBJ1-2	ASSLWGKGGYT
NA	TRBV10-1	TRBJ2-2	ASSEWGLTRSGAGELF
TRBD2	TRBV2	TRBJ2-3	ATLAGELSSTDTQY
TRBD1	TRBV7-2	TRBJ1-4	ASSLPGQSNEKLF
NA	TRBV28	TRBJ2-2	ASSQNRGYAGELF
NA	TRBV7-9	TRBJ1-3	ASSLDAVAGNTIY
NA	TRBV5-1	TRBJ2-7	ASSLGGTPTYEQY
TRBD1	TRBV20-1	TRBJ2-7	SADRGTYEQY
NA	TRBV12-3/TRBV12-4	TRBJ2-5	ASSSTADQETQY